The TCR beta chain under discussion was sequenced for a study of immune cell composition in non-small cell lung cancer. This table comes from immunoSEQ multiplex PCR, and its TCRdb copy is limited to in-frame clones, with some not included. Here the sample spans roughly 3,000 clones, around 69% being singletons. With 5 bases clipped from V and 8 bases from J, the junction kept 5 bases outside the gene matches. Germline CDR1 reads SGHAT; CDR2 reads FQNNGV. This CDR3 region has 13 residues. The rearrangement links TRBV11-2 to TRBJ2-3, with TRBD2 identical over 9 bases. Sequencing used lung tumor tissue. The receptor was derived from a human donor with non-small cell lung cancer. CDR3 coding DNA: TGTGCCAGCAGCGCGGGGGGGCTAGGTACGCAGTATTTT. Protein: CASSAGGLGTQYF.